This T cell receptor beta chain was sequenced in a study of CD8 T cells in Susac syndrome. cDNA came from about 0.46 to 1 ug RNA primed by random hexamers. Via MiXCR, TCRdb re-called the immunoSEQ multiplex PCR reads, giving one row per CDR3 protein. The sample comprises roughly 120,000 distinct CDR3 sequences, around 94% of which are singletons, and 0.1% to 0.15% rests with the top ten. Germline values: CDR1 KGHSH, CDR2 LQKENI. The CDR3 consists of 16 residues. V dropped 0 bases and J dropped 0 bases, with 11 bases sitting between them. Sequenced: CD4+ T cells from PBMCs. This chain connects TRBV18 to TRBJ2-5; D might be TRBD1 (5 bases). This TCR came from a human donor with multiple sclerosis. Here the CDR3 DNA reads TGTGCCAGCTCACCACCTACAGGAGATTACCAAGAGACCCAGTACTTC. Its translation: CASSPPTGDYQETQYF.